Detailed here is one T cell receptor (beta chain). The data derive from a study of human T cells and chemical hapten exposure. Germline V gene sequence: CDR1 MDHEN, CDR2 SYDVKM. The CDR3 consists of 11 residues. V lost 5 bases and J lost 8, with 9 bases in between. The sample's time point: patch test 1, 2 weeks after DPC sensitization. The treatment here: therapeutic diphenylcyclopropenone sensitization with weekly scalp DPC. TCRdb analysed the RACE reads with MiXCR anew, one entry per CDR3 protein. The data show 95,000 to 100,000 distinct CDR3 sequences, approximately 13% seen once. Sequencing used whole blood, obtained in connection with sensitization to the hapten diphenylcyclopropenone (DPC). The origin of this receptor is a woman aged 40 to 49 with alopecia areata. Some clones in this sample may be carry-over from other donors' samples. J is TRBJ1-1 and V is TRBV28; D gene uncertain. The CDR3 coding sequence is TGTGCCAGCAGTCTGACACCCGAAGCTTTCTTT. As protein: CASSLTPEAFF.